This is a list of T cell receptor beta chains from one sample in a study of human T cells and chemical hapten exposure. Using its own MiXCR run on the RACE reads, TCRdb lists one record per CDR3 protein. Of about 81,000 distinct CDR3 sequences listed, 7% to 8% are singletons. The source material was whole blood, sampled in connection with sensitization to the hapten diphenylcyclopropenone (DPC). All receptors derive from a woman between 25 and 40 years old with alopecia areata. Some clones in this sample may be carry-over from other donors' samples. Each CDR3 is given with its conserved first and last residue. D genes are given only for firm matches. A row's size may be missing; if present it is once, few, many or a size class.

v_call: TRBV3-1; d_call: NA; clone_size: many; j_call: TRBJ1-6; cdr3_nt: TGTGCCAGCAGCCAAGATTGGGGGAGTTGGAATTCACCCCTCCACTTT; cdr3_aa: CASSQDWGSWNSPLHF
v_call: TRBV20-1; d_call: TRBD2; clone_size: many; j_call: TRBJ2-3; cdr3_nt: TGCAGTGCTAGTATTAGACTAGCGGGGACCTCCTTGTTGGGTTCTAAGCCCATGCGGTATTTT; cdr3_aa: CSASIRLAGTSLLGSKPMRYF
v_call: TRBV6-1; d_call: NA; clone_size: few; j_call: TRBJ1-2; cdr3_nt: TGTGCCAGCAGTGGAGGCCGGAAACCGAACTATGGCTACACCTTC; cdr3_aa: CASSGGRKPNYGYTF
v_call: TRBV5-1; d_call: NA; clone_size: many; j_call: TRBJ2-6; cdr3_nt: TGCGCCAGCAGCTTGCAAGGGTCTGGGGCCAACGTCCTGACTTTC; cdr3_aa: CASSLQGSGANVLTF
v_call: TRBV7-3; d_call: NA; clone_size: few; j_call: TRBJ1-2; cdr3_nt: TGTGCCAGCAGCTTAGCAGCGGACGGTAACTATGGCTACACCTTC; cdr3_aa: CASSLAADGNYGYTF
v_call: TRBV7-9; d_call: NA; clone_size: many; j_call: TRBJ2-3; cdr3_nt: TGTGCCAGCATCAGAGGGGGGCCGGAAGATACGCAGTATTTT; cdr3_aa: CASIRGGPEDTQYF
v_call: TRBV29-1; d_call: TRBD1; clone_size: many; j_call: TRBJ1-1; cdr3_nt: TGCAGCGTTGTGGGTTGGCGTAGGGACAGTCCCACACAGACCACTGAAGCTTTCTTT; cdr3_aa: CSVVGWRRDSPTQTTEAFF
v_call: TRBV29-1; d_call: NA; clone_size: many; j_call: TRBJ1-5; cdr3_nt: TGCAGCGTTCAGACAGGCGATCGTCCCCAGCATTTT; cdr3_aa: CSVQTGDRPQHF
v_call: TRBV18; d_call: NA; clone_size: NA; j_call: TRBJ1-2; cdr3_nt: TGTGCCAGCTCACCACTTTCAGAAAGCTATGGCTACACCTTC; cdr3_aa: CASSPLSESYGYTF
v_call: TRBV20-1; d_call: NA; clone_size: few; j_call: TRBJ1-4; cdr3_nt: TGCAGTGCTAGACCCCTCAGGGTTTTAGCTAATGAAAAACTGTTTTTT; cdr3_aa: CSARPLRVLANEKLFF
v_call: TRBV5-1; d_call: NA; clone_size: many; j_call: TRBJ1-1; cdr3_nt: TGCGCCAGCCGATCGGAGCAGAACACTGAAGCTTTCTTT; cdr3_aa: CASRSEQNTEAFF
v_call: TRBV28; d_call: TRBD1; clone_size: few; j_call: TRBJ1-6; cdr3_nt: TGTGCCAGCAGTCGGACAGGGGGTTATAATTCACCCCTCCACTTT; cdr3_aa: CASSRTGGYNSPLHF
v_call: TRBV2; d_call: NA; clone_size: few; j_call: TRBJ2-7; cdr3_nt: TGTGCCAGCAGTGCACCGGGCCCCGAGCAGTACTTC; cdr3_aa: CASSAPGPEQYF